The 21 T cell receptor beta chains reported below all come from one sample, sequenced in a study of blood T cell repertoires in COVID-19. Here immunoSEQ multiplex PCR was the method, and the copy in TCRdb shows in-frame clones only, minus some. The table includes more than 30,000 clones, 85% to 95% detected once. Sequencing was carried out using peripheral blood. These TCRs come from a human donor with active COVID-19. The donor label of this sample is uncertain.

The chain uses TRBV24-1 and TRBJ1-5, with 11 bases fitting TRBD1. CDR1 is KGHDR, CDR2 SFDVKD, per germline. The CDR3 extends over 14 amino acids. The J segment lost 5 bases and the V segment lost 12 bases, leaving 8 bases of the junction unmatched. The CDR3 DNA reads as TGTGCCGCCCAACGGACAGGGGGCGATCAGCCCCAGCATTTT. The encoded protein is CAAQRTGGDQPQHF.

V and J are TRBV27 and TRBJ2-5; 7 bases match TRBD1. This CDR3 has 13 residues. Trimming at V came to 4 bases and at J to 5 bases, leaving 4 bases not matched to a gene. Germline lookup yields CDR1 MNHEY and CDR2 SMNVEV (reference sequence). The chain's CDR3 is CASSSNRGETQYF. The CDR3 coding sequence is TGTGCCAGCAGTTCAAACAGGGGTGAGACCCAGTACTTC.

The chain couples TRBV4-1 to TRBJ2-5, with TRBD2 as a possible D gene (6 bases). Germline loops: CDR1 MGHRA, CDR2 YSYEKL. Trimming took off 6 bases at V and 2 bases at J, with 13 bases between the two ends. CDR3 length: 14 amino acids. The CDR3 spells CASRDLGGQETQYF. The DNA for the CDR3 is TGCGCCAGCAGGGACTTGGGGGGTCAAGAGACCCAGTACTTC.

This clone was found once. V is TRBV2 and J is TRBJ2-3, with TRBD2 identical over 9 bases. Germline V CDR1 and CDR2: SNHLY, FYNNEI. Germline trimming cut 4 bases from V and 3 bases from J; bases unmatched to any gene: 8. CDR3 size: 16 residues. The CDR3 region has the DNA TGTGCCAGCAGTGCGTCGGGACTAGCTAGGACAGATACGCAGTATTTT. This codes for CASSASGLARTDTQYF.

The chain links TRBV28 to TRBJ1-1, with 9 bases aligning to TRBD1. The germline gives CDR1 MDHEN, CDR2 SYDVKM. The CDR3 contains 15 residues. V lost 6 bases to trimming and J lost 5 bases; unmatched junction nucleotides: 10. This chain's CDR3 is CASSPDGTGRTEAFF. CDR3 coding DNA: TGTGCCAGCAGCCCCGACGGGACAGGGCGAACTGAAGCTTTCTTT.

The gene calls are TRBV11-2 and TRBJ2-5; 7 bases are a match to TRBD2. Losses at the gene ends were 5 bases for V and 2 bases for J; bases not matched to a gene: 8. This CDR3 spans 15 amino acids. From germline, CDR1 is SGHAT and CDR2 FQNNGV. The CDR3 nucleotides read TGTGCCAGCAGCACCCAGCGGGGCGGTCAAGAGACCCAGTACTTC. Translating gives CASSTQRGGQETQYF.

CDR3 DNA: TGTGCCAGCAAGAACCTCAGAACCTACGAGCAGTACTTC. Residues: CASKNLRTYEQYF. The chain is built from TRBV11-2 and TRBJ2-7; D is unresolved. This CDR3 spans 13 amino acids. Trimming cost V 7 bases and J 2 bases, with 12 bases left between them. CDR1 and CDR2 from the germline V gene are SGHAT and FQNNGV.

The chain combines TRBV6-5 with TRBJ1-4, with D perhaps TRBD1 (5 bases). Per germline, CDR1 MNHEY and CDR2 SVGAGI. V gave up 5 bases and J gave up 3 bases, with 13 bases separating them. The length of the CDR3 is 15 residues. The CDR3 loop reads CASSRLGGSNEKLFF. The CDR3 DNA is TGTGCCAGCAGTCGCCTGGGGGGGTCTAATGAAAAACTGTTTTTT.

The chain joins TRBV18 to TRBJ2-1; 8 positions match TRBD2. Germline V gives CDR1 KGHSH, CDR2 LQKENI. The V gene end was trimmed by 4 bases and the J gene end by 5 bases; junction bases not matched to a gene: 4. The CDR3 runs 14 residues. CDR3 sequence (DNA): TGTGCCAGCTCACTGCGGGGGGCTAACAATGAGCAGTTCTTC. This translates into CASSLRGANNEQFF.

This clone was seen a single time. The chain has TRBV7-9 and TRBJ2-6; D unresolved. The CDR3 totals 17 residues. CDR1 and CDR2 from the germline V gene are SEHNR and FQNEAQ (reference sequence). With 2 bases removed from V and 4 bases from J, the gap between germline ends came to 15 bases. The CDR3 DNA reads TGTGCCAGCAGCTTACACGTCCGGGTAGGCGGGGCCAACGTCCTGACTTTC. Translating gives CASSLHVRVGGANVLTF.

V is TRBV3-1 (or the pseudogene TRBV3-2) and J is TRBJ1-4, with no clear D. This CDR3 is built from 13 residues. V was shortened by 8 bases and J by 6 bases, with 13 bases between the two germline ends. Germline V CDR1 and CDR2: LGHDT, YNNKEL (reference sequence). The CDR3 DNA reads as TGTGCCAGCGGAGATGGGAGGTATGAAAAACTGTTTTTT. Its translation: CASGDGRYEKLFF.

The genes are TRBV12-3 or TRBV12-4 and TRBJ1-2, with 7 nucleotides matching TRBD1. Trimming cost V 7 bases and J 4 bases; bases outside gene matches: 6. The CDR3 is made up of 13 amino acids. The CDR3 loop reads CASMVAGGYGYTF. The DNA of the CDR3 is TGTGCCAGCATGGTGGCAGGGGGCTATGGCTACACCTTC.

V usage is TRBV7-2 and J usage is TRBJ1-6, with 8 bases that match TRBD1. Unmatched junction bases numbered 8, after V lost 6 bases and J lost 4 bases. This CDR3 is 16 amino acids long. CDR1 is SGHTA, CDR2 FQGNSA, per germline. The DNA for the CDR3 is TGTGCCAGCAGTCTGGGGACAGGATCTTATAATTCACCCCTCCACTTT. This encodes CASSLGTGSYNSPLHF.

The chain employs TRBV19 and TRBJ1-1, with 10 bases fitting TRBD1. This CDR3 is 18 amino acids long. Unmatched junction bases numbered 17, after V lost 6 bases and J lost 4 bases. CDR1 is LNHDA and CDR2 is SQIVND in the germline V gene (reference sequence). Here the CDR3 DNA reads TGTGCCAGTAGCAGTATAGCCCACAGGACAGGGGGAACCACTGAAGCTTTCTTT. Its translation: CASSSIAHRTGGTTEAFF.

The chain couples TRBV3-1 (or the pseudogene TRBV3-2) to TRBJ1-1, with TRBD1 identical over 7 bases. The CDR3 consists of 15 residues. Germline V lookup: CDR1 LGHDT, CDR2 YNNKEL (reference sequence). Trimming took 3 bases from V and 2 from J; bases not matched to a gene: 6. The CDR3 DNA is TGTGCCAGCAGCCACTCCGGGACAGCTAACACTGAAGCTTTCTTT. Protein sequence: CASSHSGTANTEAFF.

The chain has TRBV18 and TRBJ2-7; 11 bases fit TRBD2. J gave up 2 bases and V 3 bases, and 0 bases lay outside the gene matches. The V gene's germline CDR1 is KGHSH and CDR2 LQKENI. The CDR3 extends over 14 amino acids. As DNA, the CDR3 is TGTGCCAGCTCACCGACTAGCGGGACCTACGAGCAGTACTTC. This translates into CASSPTSGTYEQYF.

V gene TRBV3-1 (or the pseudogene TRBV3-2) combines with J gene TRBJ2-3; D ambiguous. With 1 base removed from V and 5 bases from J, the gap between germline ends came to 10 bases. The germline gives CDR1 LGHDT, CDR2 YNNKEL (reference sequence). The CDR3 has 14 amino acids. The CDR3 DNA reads TGTGCCAGCAGCCAAGCAGGCCCCATAGATACGCAGTATTTT. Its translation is CASSQAGPIDTQYF.

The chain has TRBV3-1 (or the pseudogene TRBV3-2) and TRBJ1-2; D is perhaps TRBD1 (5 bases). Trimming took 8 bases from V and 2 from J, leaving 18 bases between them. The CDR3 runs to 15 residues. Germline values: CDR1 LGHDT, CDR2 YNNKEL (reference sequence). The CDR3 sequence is CASLPGRGANYGYTF. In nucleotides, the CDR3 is TGTGCCAGCCTTCCGGGGAGGGGCGCGAACTATGGCTACACCTTC.

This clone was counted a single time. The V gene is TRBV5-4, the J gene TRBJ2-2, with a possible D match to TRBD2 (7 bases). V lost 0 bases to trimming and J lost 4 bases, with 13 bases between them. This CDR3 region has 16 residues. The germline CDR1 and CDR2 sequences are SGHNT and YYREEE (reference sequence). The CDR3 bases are TGTGCCAGCAGCTTGGTTGGGGGGGCCGTCACCGGGGAGCTGTTTTTT. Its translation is CASSLVGGAVTGELFF.

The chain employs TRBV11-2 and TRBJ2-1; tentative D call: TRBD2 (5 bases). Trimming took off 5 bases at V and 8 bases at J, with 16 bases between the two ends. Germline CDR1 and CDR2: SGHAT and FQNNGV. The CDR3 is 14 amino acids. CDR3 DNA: TGTGCCAGCAGCCCCACGTTCGGGGTGGATGAGCAGTTCTTC. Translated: CASSPTFGVDEQFF.

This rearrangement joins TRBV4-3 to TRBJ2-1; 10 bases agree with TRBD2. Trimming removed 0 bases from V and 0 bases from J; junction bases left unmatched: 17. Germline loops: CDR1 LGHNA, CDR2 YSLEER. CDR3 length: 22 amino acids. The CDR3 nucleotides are TGCGCCAGCAGCCAAGAGGGGTCTAGCGGGAGACAGTTACCTAGCTCCTACAATGAGCAGTTCTTC. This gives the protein CASSQEGSSGRQLPSSYNEQFF.